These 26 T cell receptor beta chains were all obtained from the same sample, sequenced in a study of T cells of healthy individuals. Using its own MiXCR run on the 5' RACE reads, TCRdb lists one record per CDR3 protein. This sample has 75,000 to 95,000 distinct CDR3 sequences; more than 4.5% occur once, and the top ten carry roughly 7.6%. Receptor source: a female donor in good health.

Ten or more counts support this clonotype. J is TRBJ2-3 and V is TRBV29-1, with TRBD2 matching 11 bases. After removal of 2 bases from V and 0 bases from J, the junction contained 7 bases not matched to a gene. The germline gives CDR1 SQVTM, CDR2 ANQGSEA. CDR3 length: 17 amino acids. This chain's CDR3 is CSVEFGTSGASTDTQYF. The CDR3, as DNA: TGCAGCGTTGAATTTGGGACTAGCGGTGCTAGCACAGATACGCAGTATTTT.

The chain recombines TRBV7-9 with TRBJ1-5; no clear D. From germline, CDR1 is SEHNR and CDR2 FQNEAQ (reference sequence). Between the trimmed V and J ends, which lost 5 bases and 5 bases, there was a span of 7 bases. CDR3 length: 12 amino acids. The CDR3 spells CASSKQDQPQHF. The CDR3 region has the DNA TGTGCCAGCAGCAAACAAGATCAGCCCCAGCATTTT.

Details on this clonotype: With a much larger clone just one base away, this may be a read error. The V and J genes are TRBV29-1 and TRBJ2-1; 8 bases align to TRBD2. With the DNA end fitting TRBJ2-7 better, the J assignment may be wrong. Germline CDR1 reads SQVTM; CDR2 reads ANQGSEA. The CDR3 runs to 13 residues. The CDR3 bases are TGCAGCGTTGAGGGACTAGTGTACAATGAGCAGTACTTC. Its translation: CSVEGLVYNEQYF.

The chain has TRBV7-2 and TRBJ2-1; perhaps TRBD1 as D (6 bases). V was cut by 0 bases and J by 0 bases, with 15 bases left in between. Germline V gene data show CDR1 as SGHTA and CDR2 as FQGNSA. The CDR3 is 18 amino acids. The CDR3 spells CASSLALTGRSSYNEQFF. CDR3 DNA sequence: TGTGCCAGCAGCTTAGCACTCACAGGGAGAAGCTCCTACAATGAGCAGTTCTTC.

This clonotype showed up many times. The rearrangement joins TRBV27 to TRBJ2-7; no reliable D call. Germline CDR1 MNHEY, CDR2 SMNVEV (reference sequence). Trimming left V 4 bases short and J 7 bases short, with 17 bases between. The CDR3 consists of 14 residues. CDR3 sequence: CASSSWTPPWEQYF. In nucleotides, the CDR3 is TGTGCCAGCAGTTCCTGGACCCCGCCTTGGGAGCAGTACTTC.

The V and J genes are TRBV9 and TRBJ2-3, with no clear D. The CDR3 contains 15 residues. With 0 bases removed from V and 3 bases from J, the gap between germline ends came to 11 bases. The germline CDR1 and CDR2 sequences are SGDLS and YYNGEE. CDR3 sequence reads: CASSVGAGDTDTQYF. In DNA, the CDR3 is TGTGCCAGCAGCGTAGGGGCAGGAGATACAGATACGCAGTATTTT.

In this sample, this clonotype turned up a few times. This chain's CDR3 is CASSLSAAGQNQPQHF. The DNA for the CDR3 is TGTGCCAGCAGTTTATCCGCGGCGGGACAGAATCAGCCCCAGCATTTT. The chain carries TRBV12-3 or TRBV12-4 and TRBJ1-5; 7 bases match TRBD1. The trim removed 2 bases at V and 4 bases at J, leaving 8 bases unmatched. The CDR3 length is 16 residues.

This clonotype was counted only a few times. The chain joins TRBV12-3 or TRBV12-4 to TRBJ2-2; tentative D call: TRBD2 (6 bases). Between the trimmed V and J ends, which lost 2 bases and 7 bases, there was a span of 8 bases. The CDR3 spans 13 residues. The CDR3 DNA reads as TGTGCCAGCAGTTTACTGGGGGGCGGGGAGCTGTTTTTT. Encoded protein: CASSLLGGGELFF.

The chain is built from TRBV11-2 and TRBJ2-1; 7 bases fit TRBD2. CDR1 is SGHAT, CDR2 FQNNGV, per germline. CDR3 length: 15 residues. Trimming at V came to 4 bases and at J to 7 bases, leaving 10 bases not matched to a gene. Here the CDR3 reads CASSSLKRERNEQFF. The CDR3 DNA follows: TGTGCCAGCAGCTCCTTAAAGCGGGAAAGGAATGAGCAGTTCTTC.

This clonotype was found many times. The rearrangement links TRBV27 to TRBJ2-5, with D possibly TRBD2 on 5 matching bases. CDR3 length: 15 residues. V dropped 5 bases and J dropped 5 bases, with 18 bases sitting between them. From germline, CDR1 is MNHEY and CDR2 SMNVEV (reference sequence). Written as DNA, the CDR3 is TGTGCCAGCAGTCCCCTGGACCCCCCGGGGGAGACCCAGTACTTC. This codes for CASSPLDPPGETQYF.

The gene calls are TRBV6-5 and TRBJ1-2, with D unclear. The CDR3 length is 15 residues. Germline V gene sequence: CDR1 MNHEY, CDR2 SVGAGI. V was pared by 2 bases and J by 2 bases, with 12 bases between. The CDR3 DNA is TGTGCCAGCAGTTACAGGAGGGAGTCAAACTATGGCTACACCTTC. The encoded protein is CASSYRRESNYGYTF.

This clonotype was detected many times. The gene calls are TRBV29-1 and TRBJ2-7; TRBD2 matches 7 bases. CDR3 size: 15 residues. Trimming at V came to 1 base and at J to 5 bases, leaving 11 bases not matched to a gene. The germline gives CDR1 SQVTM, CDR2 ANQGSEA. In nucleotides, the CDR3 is TGCAGCGTTGAAGGTGAGGGAGGGCCCGGAGACGAGCAGTACTTC. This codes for CSVEGEGGPGDEQYF.

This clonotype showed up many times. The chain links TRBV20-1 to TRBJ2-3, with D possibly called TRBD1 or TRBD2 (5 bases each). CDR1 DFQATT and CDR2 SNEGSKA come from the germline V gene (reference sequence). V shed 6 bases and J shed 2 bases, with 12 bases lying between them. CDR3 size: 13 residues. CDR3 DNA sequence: TGCAGTGCCTGGGACGATACCACAGATACGCAGTATTTT. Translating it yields CSAWDDTTDTQYF.

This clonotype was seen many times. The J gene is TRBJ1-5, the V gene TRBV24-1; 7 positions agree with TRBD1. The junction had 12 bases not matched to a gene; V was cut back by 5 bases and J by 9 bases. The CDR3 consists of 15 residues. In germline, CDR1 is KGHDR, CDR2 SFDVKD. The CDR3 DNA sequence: TGTGCCACCAGTGTCAAGGGGGCTATTTGGGGGCCCCAGCATTTT. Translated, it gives CATSVKGAIWGPQHF.

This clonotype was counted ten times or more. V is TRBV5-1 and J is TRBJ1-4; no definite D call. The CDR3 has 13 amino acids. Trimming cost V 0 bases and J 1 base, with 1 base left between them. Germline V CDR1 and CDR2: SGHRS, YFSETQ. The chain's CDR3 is CASSLGTNEKLFF. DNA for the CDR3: TGCGCCAGCAGCTTGGGAACTAATGAAAAACTGTTTTTT.

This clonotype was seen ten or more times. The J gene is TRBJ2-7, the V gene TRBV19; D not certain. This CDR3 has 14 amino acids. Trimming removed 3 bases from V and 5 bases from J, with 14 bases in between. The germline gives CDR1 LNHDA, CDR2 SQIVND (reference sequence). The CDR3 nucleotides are TGTGCCAGTAGTATCCGGTCACAGTTGGACGAGCAGTACTTC. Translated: CASSIRSQLDEQYF.

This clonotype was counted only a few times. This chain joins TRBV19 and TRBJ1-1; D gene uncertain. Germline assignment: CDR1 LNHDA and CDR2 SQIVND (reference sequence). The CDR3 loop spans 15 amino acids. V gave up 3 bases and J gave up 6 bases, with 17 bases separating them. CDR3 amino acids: CASSIRDPVGAEAFF. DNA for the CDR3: TGTGCCAGTAGTATCCGAGACCCCGTAGGCGCTGAAGCTTTCTTT.

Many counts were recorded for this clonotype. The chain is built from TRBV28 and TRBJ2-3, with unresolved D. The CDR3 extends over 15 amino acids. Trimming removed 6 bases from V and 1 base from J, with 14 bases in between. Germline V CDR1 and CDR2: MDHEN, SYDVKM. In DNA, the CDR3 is TGTGCCAGCAGACCATCGACACGGGGCACAGATACGCAGTATTTT. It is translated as CASRPSTRGTDTQYF.

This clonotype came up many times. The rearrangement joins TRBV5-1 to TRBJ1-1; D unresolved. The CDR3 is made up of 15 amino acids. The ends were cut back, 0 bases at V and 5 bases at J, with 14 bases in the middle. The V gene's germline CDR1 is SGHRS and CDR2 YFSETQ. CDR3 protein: CASSLDGLRGTEAFF. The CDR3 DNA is TGCGCCAGCAGCTTGGACGGACTCCGGGGAACTGAAGCTTTCTTT.

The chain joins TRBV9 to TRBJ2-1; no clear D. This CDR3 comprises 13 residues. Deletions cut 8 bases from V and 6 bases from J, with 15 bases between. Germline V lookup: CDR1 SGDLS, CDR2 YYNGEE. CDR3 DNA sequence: TGTGCCAGTAATAAGTTCCCTCGCAATGAGCAGTTCTTC. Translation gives CASNKFPRNEQFF.

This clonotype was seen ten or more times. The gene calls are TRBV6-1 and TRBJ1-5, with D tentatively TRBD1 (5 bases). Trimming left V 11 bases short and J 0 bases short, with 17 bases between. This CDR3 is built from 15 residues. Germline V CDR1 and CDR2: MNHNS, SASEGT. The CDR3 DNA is TGTGCCCAGAGGGAGCGGGGGGTTAGCAATCAGCCCCAGCATTTT. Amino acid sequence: CAQRERGVSNQPQHF.

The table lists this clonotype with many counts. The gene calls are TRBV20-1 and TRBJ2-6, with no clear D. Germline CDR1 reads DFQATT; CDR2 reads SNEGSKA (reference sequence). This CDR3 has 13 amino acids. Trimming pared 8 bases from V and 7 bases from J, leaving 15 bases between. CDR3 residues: CSLYEPGANVLTF. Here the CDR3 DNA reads TGCAGTCTTTACGAACCAGGAGCCAACGTCCTGACTTTC.

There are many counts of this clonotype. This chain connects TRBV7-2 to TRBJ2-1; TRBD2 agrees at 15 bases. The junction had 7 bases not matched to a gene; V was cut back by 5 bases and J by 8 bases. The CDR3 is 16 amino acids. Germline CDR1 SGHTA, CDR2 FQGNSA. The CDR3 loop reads CASSPGLAGGWDEQFF. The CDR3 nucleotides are TGTGCCAGCAGCCCGGGACTAGCGGGAGGCTGGGATGAGCAGTTCTTC.

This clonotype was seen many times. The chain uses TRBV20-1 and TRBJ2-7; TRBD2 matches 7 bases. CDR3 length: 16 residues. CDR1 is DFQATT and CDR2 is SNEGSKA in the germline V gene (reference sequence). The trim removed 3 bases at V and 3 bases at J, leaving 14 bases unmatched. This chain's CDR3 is CSARGEASGLIYEQYF. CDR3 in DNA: TGCAGTGCTAGGGGGGAGGCTAGCGGACTGATCTACGAGCAGTACTTC.

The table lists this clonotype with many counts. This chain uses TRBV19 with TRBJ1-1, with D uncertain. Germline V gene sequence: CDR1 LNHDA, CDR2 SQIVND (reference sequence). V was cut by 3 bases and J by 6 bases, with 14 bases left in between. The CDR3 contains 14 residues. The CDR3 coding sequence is TGTGCCAGTAGTATCTCGGTCGCGGCAGCTGAAGCTTTCTTT. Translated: CASSISVAAAEAFF.

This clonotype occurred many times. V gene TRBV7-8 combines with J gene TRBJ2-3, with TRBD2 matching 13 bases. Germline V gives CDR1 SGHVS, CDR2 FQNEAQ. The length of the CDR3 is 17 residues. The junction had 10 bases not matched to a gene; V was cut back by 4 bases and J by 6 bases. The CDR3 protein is CASSSPRTSGRTDTQYF. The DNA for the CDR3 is TGTGCCAGCAGCTCCCCAAGGACTAGCGGGAGAACGGATACGCAGTATTTT.